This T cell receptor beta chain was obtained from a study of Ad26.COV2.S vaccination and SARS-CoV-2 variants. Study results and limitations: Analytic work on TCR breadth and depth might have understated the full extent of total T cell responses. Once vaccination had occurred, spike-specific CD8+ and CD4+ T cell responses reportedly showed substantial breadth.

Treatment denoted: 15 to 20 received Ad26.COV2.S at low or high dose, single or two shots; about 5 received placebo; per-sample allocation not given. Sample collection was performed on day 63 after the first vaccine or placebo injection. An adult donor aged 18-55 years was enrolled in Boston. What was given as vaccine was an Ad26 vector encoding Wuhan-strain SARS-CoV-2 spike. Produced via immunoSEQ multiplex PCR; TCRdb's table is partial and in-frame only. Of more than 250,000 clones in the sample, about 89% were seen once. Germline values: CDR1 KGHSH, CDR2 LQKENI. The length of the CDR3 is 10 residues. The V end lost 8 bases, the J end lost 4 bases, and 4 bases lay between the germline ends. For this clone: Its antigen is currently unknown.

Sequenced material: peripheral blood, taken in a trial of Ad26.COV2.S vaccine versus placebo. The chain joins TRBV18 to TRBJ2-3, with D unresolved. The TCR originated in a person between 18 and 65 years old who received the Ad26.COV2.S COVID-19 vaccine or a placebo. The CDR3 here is CASASDTQYF. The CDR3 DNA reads TGTGCCAGCGCCTCAGATACGCAGTATTTT.